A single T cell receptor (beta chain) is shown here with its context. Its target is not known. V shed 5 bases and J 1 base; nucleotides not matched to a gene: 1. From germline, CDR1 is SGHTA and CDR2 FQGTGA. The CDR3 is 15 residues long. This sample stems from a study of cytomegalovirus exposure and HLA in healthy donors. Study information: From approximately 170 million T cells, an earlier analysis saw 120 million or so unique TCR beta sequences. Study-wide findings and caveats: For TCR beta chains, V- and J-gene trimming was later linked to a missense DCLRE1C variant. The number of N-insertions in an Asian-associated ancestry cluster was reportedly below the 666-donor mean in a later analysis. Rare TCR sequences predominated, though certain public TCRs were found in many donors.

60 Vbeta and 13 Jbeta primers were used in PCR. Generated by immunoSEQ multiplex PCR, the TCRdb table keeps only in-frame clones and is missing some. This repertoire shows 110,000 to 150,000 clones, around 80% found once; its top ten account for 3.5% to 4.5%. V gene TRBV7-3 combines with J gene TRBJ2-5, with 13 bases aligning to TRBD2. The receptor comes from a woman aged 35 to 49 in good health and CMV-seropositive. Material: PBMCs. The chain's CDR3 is CASSRLAGGQETQYF. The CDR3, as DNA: TGTGCCAGCAGCCGACTAGCGGGGGGCCAAGAGACCCAGTACTTC.